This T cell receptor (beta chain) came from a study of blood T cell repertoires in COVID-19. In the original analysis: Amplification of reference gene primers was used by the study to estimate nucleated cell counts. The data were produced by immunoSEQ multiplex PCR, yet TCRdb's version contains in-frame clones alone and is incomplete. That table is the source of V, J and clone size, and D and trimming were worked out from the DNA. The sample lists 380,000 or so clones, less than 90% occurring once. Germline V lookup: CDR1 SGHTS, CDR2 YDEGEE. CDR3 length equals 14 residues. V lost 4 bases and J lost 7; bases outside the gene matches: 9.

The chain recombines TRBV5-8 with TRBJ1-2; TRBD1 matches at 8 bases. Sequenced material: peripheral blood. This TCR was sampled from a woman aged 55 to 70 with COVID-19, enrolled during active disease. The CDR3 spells CASSPPDRASGYTF. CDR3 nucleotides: TGTGCCAGCAGCCCCCCGGACAGGGCATCTGGCTACACCTTC.